A selection of T cell receptor beta chains follows, all from one sample in a study of T cell responses to AZD1222 COVID-19 vaccine. Sequenced by immunoSEQ multiplex PCR; TCRdb stores in-frame clones only, minus some. The data show over 110,000 clones, 90% seen once. This specimen consisted of peripheral blood, obtained 28 days after the second AZD1222 dose. These receptors all stem from an adult who received the AZD1222 COVID-19 vaccine. Each CDR3 is given with its conserved first and last residue. Fields, in order: V gene, D gene, clone size, J gene, CDR3 protein, CDR3 DNA. The D gene is left open where the match is weak. Clone size, where shown, is once, few, many, or a class for clones that have expanded.

V gene: TRBV30
D gene: -
clone size: -
J gene: TRBJ1-4
CDR3 protein: CASTETGPKLFF
CDR3 DNA: TGTGCCTCAACGGAGACGGGGCCAAAACTGTTTTTT

V gene: TRBV13
D gene: -
clone size: once
J gene: TRBJ2-1
CDR3 protein: CASSLFGGLRSYNEQFF
CDR3 DNA: TGTGCCAGCAGCTTGTTCGGGGGCCTCCGCTCCTACAATGAGCAGTTCTTC

V gene: TRBV7-3
D gene: -
clone size: -
J gene: TRBJ1-5
CDR3 protein: CASSLISGTTSNQPQHF
CDR3 DNA: TGTGCCAGCAGCTTAATATCAGGAACGACTAGCAATCAGCCCCAGCATTTT

V gene: TRBV3-1/TRBV3-2
D gene: -
clone size: -
J gene: TRBJ1-1
CDR3 protein: CASSRSGASGTEAFF
CDR3 DNA: TGTGCCAGCAGTCGATCAGGGGCGAGTGGCACTGAAGCTTTCTTT

V gene: TRBV10-3
D gene: TRBD1
clone size: -
J gene: TRBJ1-1
CDR3 protein: CALRTGRSEAFF
CDR3 DNA: TGTGCATTAAGGACAGGGAGATCTGAAGCTTTCTTT

V gene: TRBV2
D gene: -
clone size: -
J gene: TRBJ1-6
CDR3 protein: CASGVQGRNSPLHF
CDR3 DNA: TGTGCCAGTGGGGTACAGGGAAGGAATTCACCCCTCCACTTT

V gene: TRBV20-1
D gene: TRBD2
clone size: -
J gene: TRBJ2-3
CDR3 protein: CSASMSERLAGDTQYF
CDR3 DNA: TGCAGTGCTAGTATGTCTGAGCGCCTAGCGGGAGATACGCAGTATTTT

V gene: TRBV5-1
D gene: -
clone size: -
J gene: TRBJ1-1
CDR3 protein: CASSLAIQTNRAGTLAGAFF
CDR3 DNA: TGCGCCAGCAGCTTGGCCATACAGACTAACAGGGCAGGGACCCTGGCGGGGGCTTTCTTT

V gene: TRBV30
D gene: TRBD1
clone size: -
J gene: TRBJ1-1
CDR3 protein: CAWSTGQGVFSEAFF
CDR3 DNA: TGTGCCTGGAGTACAGGACAGGGAGTCTTTAGTGAAGCTTTCTTT

V gene: TRBV19
D gene: -
clone size: -
J gene: TRBJ1-5
CDR3 protein: CASSIESNQPQHF
CDR3 DNA: TGTGCCAGTAGTATAGAAAGCAATCAGCCCCAGCATTTT

V gene: TRBV4-3
D gene: -
clone size: -
J gene: TRBJ2-3
CDR3 protein: CASSQERTGGSQGPDTQYF
CDR3 DNA: TGCGCCAGCAGCCAAGAGAGGACGGGAGGCTCCCAGGGGCCAGATACGCAGTATTTT

V gene: TRBV25-1
D gene: TRBD2
clone size: -
J gene: TRBJ2-7
CDR3 protein: CASSDTSGSRYEQYF
CDR3 DNA: TGTGCCAGCAGTGATACTAGCGGGAGCCGATACGAGCAGTACTTC

V gene: TRBV20-1
D gene: -
clone size: -
J gene: TRBJ1-2
CDR3 protein: CSASLPGDYGYTF
CDR3 DNA: TGCAGTGCTAGTCTTCCAGGGGACTATGGCTACACCTTC

V gene: TRBV10-3
D gene: TRBD2
clone size: -
J gene: TRBJ2-2
CDR3 protein: CAISWEGLGTGELFF
CDR3 DNA: TGTGCCATCAGTTGGGAGGGCCTTGGAACCGGGGAGCTGTTTTTT

V gene: TRBV9
D gene: -
clone size: -
J gene: TRBJ1-1
CDR3 protein: CASSPRPLNTEAFF
CDR3 DNA: TGTGCCAGCAGCCCAAGGCCCTTGAACACTGAAGCTTTCTTT

V gene: TRBV27
D gene: TRBD1
clone size: -
J gene: TRBJ2-7
CDR3 protein: CASSPSTGVGNEQYF
CDR3 DNA: TGTGCCAGCAGTCCATCTACAGGGGTCGGGAACGAGCAGTACTTC

V gene: TRBV7-3
D gene: -
clone size: -
J gene: TRBJ1-1
CDR3 protein: CASSLVPGGSTEAFF
CDR3 DNA: TGTGCCAGCAGCTTGGTCCCTGGGGGGAGCACTGAAGCTTTCTTT

V gene: TRBV7-2
D gene: -
clone size: -
J gene: TRBJ1-6
CDR3 protein: CASSLQANSSPLHF
CDR3 DNA: TGTGCCAGCAGCTTACAGGCCAATAGCTCACCCCTCCACTTT

V gene: TRBV24-1
D gene: -
clone size: once
J gene: TRBJ1-1
CDR3 protein: CATSDFRATEAFF
CDR3 DNA: TGTGCCACCAGTGATTTCCGCGCCACTGAAGCTTTCTTT

V gene: TRBV7-2
D gene: -
clone size: once
J gene: TRBJ2-7
CDR3 protein: CASRQGGSSYEQYF
CDR3 DNA: TGTGCCAGCAGACAAGGGGGGAGCTCCTACGAGCAGTACTTC

V gene: TRBV28
D gene: -
clone size: -
J gene: TRBJ2-6
CDR3 protein: CASSSRPGANVLTF
CDR3 DNA: TGTGCCAGCAGTTCCCGACCTGGGGCCAACGTCCTGACTTTC

V gene: TRBV28
D gene: -
clone size: -
J gene: TRBJ2-5
CDR3 protein: CASSRSFIQETQYF
CDR3 DNA: TGTGCCAGCAGTCGCTCTTTTATCCAAGAGACCCAGTACTTC

V gene: TRBV19
D gene: -
clone size: few
J gene: TRBJ1-1
CDR3 protein: CASRMTGGTEAFF
CDR3 DNA: TGTGCCAGTAGGATGACTGGTGGCACTGAAGCTTTCTTT

V gene: TRBV30
D gene: -
clone size: -
J gene: TRBJ1-6
CDR3 protein: CAWIGRDARNSPLHF
CDR3 DNA: TGTGCCTGGATAGGAAGGGATGCGCGTAATTCACCCCTCCACTTT

V gene: TRBV15
D gene: TRBD2
clone size: -
J gene: TRBJ2-1
CDR3 protein: CATSRGSPAGLNEQFF
CDR3 DNA: TGTGCCACCAGCAGGGGATCCCCAGCGGGGCTCAATGAGCAGTTCTTC

V gene: TRBV3-1/TRBV3-2
D gene: TRBD1
clone size: -
J gene: TRBJ1-1
CDR3 protein: CASSPRQGVSGTEAFF
CDR3 DNA: TGTGCCAGCAGCCCCCGACAGGGGGTCTCGGGGACTGAAGCTTTCTTT

V gene: TRBV3-1/TRBV3-2
D gene: TRBD2
clone size: -
J gene: TRBJ2-5
CDR3 protein: CASSHGAGLAQETQYF
CDR3 DNA: TGTGCCAGCAGCCATGGAGCCGGACTAGCTCAAGAGACCCAGTACTTC

V gene: TRBV9
D gene: TRBD2
clone size: -
J gene: TRBJ2-1
CDR3 protein: CASSTGTSLLEQFF
CDR3 DNA: TGTGCCAGCAGCACCGGGACTAGTCTGCTTGAGCAGTTCTTC

V gene: TRBV6-1
D gene: TRBD1
clone size: once
J gene: TRBJ1-2
CDR3 protein: CASSEATGGTYGYTF
CDR3 DNA: TGTGCCAGCAGTGAAGCGACAGGGGGTACCTATGGCTACACCTTC

V gene: TRBV9
D gene: TRBD1
clone size: -
J gene: TRBJ1-1
CDR3 protein: CASSVRTGSENAEAFF
CDR3 DNA: TGTGCCAGCAGCGTCCGGACAGGGTCCGAGAACGCTGAAGCTTTCTTT

V gene: TRBV27
D gene: -
clone size: -
J gene: TRBJ1-3
CDR3 protein: CASSPAWSGNTIYF
CDR3 DNA: TGTGCCAGCAGCCCCGCGTGGTCTGGAAACACCATATATTTT

V gene: TRBV4-2
D gene: TRBD1
clone size: -
J gene: TRBJ2-3
CDR3 protein: CASSQVGTGAYTDTQYF
CDR3 DNA: TGTGCCAGCAGCCAAGTAGGGACAGGGGCTTACACAGATACGCAGTATTTT

V gene: TRBV6-5
D gene: -
clone size: -
J gene: TRBJ1-5
CDR3 protein: CASSLSLKQPQHF
CDR3 DNA: TGTGCCAGCAGTCTGTCGTTAAAGCAGCCCCAGCATTTT

V gene: TRBV5-6
D gene: -
clone size: -
J gene: TRBJ2-3
CDR3 protein: CASSFWSSGTDTQYF
CDR3 DNA: TGTGCCAGCAGCTTTTGGTCTTCTGGCACAGATACGCAGTATTTT

V gene: TRBV28
D gene: TRBD1
clone size: -
J gene: TRBJ1-1
CDR3 protein: CASSRRGAGMNTEAFF
CDR3 DNA: TGTGCCAGCAGCCGCAGGGGGGCCGGGATGAACACTGAAGCTTTCTTT

V gene: TRBV28
D gene: -
clone size: -
J gene: TRBJ1-1
CDR3 protein: CASSFYPRTEAFF
CDR3 DNA: TGTGCCAGCAGTTTTTACCCCCGGACTGAAGCTTTCTTT

V gene: TRBV19
D gene: TRBD1
clone size: -
J gene: TRBJ1-5
CDR3 protein: CASSIGADRVNQPQHF
CDR3 DNA: TGTGCCAGTAGTATAGGAGCCGACAGGGTCAATCAGCCCCAGCATTTT

V gene: TRBV5-1
D gene: -
clone size: -
J gene: TRBJ2-2
CDR3 protein: CASSGRSGLTGELFF
CDR3 DNA: TGCGCCAGCAGCGGGCGATCGGGGCTTACAGGGGAGCTGTTTTTT

V gene: TRBV4-2
D gene: TRBD1
clone size: -
J gene: TRBJ2-3
CDR3 protein: CASSQATGSGDTQYF
CDR3 DNA: TGTGCCAGCAGCCAGGCGACAGGGTCGGGGGATACGCAGTATTTT

V gene: TRBV5-1
D gene: TRBD1
clone size: -
J gene: TRBJ1-6
CDR3 protein: CASSLDPTGPNSPLHF
CDR3 DNA: TGCGCCAGCAGCTTGGATCCGACAGGGCCGAATTCACCCCTCCACTTT

V gene: TRBV5-4
D gene: -
clone size: -
J gene: TRBJ1-2
CDR3 protein: CASSLLQTGHGYTF
CDR3 DNA: TGTGCCAGCAGCTTGCTACAAACAGGGCATGGCTACACCTTC

V gene: TRBV2
D gene: TRBD1
clone size: -
J gene: TRBJ2-5
CDR3 protein: CASKLQRTGLRETQYF
CDR3 DNA: TGTGCCAGCAAACTGCAAAGGACAGGGTTGAGAGAGACCCAGTACTTC

V gene: TRBV7-9
D gene: -
clone size: -
J gene: TRBJ1-1
CDR3 protein: CASGDMNTEAFF
CDR3 DNA: TGTGCCAGCGGCGACATGAACACTGAAGCTTTCTTT

V gene: TRBV19
D gene: TRBD2
clone size: -
J gene: TRBJ2-1
CDR3 protein: CASSIGNGGTTFHEQFF
CDR3 DNA: TGTGCCAGTAGTATAGGGAACGGCGGGACTACCTTCCATGAGCAGTTCTTC

V gene: TRBV12-3/TRBV12-4
D gene: -
clone size: -
J gene: TRBJ1-4
CDR3 protein: CASSFTAGEKLFF
CDR3 DNA: TGTGCCAGCAGTTTCACCGCGGGAGAAAAACTGTTTTTT

V gene: TRBV18
D gene: -
clone size: once
J gene: TRBJ1-1
CDR3 protein: CASSPQFMNTEAFF
CDR3 DNA: TGTGCCAGCTCACCACAATTTATGAACACTGAAGCTTTCTTT

V gene: TRBV5-6
D gene: TRBD1
clone size: -
J gene: TRBJ1-2
CDR3 protein: CASSSGQGAYGYTF
CDR3 DNA: TGTGCCAGCAGCTCGGGACAGGGGGCTTATGGCTACACCTTC

V gene: TRBV29-1
D gene: -
clone size: -
J gene: TRBJ1-2
CDR3 protein: CSVEVQGRGGYTF
CDR3 DNA: TGCAGCGTTGAAGTCCAGGGAAGGGGGGGCTACACCTTC

V gene: TRBV6-2/TRBV6-3
D gene: TRBD1
clone size: -
J gene: TRBJ2-7
CDR3 protein: CASSRQGMSYEQYF
CDR3 DNA: TGTGCCAGCAGTCGACAGGGGATGTCCTACGAGCAGTACTTC